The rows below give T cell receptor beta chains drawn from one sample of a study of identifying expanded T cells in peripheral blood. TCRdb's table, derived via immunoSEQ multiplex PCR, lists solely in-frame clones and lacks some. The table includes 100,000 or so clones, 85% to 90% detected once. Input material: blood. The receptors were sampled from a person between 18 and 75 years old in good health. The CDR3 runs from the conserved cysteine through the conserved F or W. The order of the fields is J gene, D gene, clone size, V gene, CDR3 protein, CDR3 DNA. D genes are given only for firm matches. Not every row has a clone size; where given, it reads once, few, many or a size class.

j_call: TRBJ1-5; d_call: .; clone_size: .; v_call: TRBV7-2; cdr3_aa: CASSLEWVRGNQPQHF; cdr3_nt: TGTGCCAGCAGCTTAGAATGGGTGAGAGGTAATCAGCCCCAGCATTTT
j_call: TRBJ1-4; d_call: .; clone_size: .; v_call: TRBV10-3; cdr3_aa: CAISDHGRSTNEKLFF; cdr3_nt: TGTGCCATCAGTGACCATGGACGCTCAACTAATGAAAAACTGTTTTTT
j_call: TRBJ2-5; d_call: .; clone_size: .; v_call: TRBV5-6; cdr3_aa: CASSLVTDQETQYF; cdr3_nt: TGTGCCAGCAGCTTGGTGACCGACCAAGAGACCCAGTACTTC
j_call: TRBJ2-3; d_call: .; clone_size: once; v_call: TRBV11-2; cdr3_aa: CASSLDLGRGDTQYF; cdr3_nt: TGTGCCAGCAGCTTAGATCTCGGCAGGGGAGATACGCAGTATTTT
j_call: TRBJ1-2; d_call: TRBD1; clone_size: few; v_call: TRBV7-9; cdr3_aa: CASSYQGTGGYTF; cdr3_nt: TGTGCCAGCAGCTATCAGGGGACAGGTGGCTACACCTTC
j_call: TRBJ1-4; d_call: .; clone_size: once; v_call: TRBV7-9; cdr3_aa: CASSLMGGNEKLFF; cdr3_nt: TGTGCCAGCAGCTTAATGGGGGGTAATGAAAAACTGTTTTTT
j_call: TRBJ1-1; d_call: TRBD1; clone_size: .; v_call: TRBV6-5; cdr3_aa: CASSYAGTGAGEAFF; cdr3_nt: TGTGCCAGCAGTTACGCAGGGACAGGGGCAGGTGAAGCTTTCTTT
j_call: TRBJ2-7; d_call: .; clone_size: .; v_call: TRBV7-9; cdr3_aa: CASSPDSFEQYF; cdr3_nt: TGTGCCAGCAGCCCCGACAGTTTCGAGCAGTACTTC
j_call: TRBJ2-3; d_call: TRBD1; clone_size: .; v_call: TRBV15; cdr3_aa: CATSRARTGSTDTQYF; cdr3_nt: TGTGCCACCAGCAGGGCTAGGACAGGAAGCACAGATACGCAGTATTTT
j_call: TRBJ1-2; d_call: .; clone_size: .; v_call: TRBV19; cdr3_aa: CASRPAVQGGNYGYTF; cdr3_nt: TGTGCCAGTAGACCCGCCGTACAGGGAGGGAACTATGGCTACACCTTC
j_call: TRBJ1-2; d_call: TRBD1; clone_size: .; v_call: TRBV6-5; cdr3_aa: CASRGTGGASEGYTF; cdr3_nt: TGTGCCAGCAGGGGAACAGGGGGCGCTTCGGAGGGCTACACCTTC
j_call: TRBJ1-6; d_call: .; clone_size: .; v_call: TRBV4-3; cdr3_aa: CASSQAPDSPLHF; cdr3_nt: TGCGCCAGCAGCCAAGCGCCTGACTCACCCCTCCACTTT
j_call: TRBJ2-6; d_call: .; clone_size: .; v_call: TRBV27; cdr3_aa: CASSFNPGANVLTF; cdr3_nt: TGTGCCAGCAGTTTTAATCCGGGGGCCAACGTCCTGACTTTC
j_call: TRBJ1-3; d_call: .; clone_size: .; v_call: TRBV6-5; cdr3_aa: CASTPPGDGNTIYF; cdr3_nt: TGTGCCAGCACCCCCCCGGGGGACGGAAACACCATATATTTT
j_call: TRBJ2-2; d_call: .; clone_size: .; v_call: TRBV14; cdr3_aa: CASSQQALPLPGELFF; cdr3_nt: TGTGCCAGCAGCCAGCAGGCACTCCCCCTCCCCGGGGAGCTGTTTTTT
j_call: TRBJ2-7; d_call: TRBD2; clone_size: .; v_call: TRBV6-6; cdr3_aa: CASSYSGLGTYEQYF; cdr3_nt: TGTGCCAGCAGTTACTCGGGACTAGGGACCTACGAGCAGTACTTC
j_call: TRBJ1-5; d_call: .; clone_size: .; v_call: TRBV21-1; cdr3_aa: CASLGWGDNQPQHF; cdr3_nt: TGTGCCAGCTTGGGATGGGGGGATAATCAGCCCCAGCATTTT
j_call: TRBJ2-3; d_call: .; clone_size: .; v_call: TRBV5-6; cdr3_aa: CASSGPPGIDTQYF; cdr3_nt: TGTGCCAGCAGCGGCCCCCCTGGGATAGATACGCAGTATTTT
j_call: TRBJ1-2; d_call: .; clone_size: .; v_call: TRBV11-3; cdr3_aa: CASSFRAGIQLYGYTF; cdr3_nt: TGTGCCAGCAGCTTTAGGGCAGGGATACAACTCTATGGCTACACCTTC
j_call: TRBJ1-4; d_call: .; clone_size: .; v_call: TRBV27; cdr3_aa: CASSLGGGKLFF; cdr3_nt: TGTGCCAGCAGTTTAGGGGGCGGAAAACTGTTTTTT
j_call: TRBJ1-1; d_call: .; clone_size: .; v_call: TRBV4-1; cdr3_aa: CASSQGWFGNTEAFF; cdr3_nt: TGCGCCAGCAGCCAAGGGTGGTTCGGAAACACTGAAGCTTTCTTT
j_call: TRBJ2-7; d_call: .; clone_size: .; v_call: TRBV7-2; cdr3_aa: CASSLAFRYEQYF; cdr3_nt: TGTGCCAGCAGCTTAGCGTTCAGGTACGAGCAGTACTTC
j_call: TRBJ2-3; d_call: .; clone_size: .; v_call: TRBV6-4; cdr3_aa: CASSDRGGYTDTQYF; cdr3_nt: TGTGCCAGCAGTGACAGGGGGGGATACACAGATACGCAGTATTTT
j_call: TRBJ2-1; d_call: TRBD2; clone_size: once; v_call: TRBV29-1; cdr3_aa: CSVEGRGGQSSYNEQFF; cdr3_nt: TGCAGCGTTGAGGGGCGGGGGGGCCAAAGCTCCTACAATGAGCAGTTCTTC
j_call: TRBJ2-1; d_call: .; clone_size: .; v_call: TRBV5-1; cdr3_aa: CASSLADSSYNEQFF; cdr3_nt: TGCGCCAGCAGCTTGGCCGACAGCTCCTACAATGAGCAGTTCTTC
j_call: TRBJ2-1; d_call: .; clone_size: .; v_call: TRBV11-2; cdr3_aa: CASSYSFPPNEQFF; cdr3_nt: TGTGCCAGCAGCTACTCCTTCCCACCCAATGAGCAGTTCTTC
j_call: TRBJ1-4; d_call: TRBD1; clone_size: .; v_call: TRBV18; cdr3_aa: CASSPRQGMGEKLFF; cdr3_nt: TGTGCCAGCTCACCCCGACAGGGGATGGGTGAAAAACTGTTTTTT
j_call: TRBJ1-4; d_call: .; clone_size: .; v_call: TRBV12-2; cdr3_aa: CASRPTGTENEKLFF; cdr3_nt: TGTGCAAGTCGCCCCACCGGGACAGAAAATGAAAAACTGTTTTTT
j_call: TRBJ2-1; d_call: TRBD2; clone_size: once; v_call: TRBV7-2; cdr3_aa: CASSTTSGSYNEQFF; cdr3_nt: TGTGCCAGCAGTACTACTAGCGGCTCCTACAATGAGCAGTTCTTC
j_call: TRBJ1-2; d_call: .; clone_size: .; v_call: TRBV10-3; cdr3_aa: CAISASERGYTF; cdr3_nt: TGTGCCATCTCCGCAAGCGAGAGAGGCTACACCTTC
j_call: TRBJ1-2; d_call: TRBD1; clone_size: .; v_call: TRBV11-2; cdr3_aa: CASSLVLGGQAGNGYTF; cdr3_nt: TGTGCCAGCAGCTTAGTTTTAGGCGGACAGGCTGGGAATGGCTACACCTTC
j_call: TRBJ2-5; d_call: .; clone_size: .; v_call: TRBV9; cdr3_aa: CASSVARGPGQETQYF; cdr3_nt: TGTGCCAGCAGCGTAGCTAGGGGACCCGGCCAAGAGACCCAGTACTTC
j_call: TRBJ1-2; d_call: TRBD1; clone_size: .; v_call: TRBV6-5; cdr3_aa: CASRGTAHGYTF; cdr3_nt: TGTGCCAGCCGGGGGACAGCCCATGGCTACACCTTC
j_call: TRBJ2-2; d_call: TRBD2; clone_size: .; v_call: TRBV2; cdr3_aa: CASSDFLAGGGNTGELFF; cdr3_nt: TGTGCCAGCAGTGATTTCCTAGCGGGGGGAGGGAACACCGGGGAGCTGTTTTTT
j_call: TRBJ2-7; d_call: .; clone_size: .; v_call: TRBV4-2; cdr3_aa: CASSQDDYRRSSYEQYF; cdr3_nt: TGTGCCAGCAGCCAAGATGATTACAGACGGAGCTCCTACGAGCAGTACTTC
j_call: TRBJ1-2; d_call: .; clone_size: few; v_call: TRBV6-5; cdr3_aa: CASIPSTGQGYTF; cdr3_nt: TGTGCCAGCATCCCGTCTACAGGGCAAGGCTACACCTTC
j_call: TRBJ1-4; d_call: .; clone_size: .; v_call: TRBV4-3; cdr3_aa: CASSQDWSSATNEKLFF; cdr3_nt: TGCGCCAGCAGCCAAGATTGGAGCAGTGCAACTAATGAAAAACTGTTTTTT
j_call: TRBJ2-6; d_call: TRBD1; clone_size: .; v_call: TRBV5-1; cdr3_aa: CASSWGTGGVNVLTF; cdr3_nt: TGCGCCAGCAGCTGGGGGACAGGGGGTGTCAACGTCCTGACTTTC
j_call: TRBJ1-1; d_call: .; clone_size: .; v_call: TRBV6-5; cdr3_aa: CASTNGVLNTEAFF; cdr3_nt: TGTGCCAGCACTAACGGTGTCCTGAACACTGAAGCTTTCTTT
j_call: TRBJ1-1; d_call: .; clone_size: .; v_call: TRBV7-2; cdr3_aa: CASSPGVGTEAFF; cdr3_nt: TGTGCCAGCAGCCCAGGGGTGGGGACTGAAGCTTTCTTT
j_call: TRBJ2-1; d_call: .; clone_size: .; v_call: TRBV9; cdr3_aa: CASTPKVVGSSYNEQFF; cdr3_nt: TGTGCCAGCACCCCAAAGGTTGTGGGGAGCTCCTACAATGAGCAGTTCTTC